The 23 T cell receptor beta chains below come from one sample, sequenced in a study of CD8+CD57+ T cells in acquired aplastic anemia (dated by TCRdb to the late 2010s). Sequencer: Illumina HiSeq 2000. TCR beta VDJ combination and CDR3 sequence profiling used genomic DNA as the template. TCRdb handled the public reads itself, with Q25 trimming in fastp and clone calling in MiXCR, and kept productive beta chains. Rows are combined by CDR3 protein, so each entry shows the most common genes and DNA. The sample table records hundreds of thousands of distinct CDR3 sequences; 50% to 65% of these occur just once. The ten largest clones take up roughly 1.3% of the sample. Patients chosen for sequencing had shown expansion of CD8+CD57+ cells by flow cytometry. Specimen: sorted CD4+, CD8+, or CD8+CD57+ T cells (not recorded which) from PBMCs. Every receptor here comes from a human donor with aplastic anemia.

This rearrangement joins TRBV5-1 to TRBJ1-4; D is unresolved. Trimming removed 5 bases at V and 6 bases at J, with 11 bases between. CDR1 and CDR2 (germline): SGHRS, YFSETQ. This CDR3 contains 13 residues. This CDR3 reads CASSRGVDEKLFF. CDR3 coding DNA: TGCGCCAGCAGTAGAGGCGTGGATGAAAAACTGTTTTTT.

This clonotype appeared a single time. The rearrangement links TRBV7-6 to TRBJ2-1; 8 bases map to TRBD2. The length of the CDR3 is 17 residues. Germline V CDR1 and CDR2: SGHVS, FNYEAQ. The trim removed 0 bases at V and 4 bases at J, leaving 8 bases unmatched. CDR3 in DNA: TGTGCCAGCAGCTTAGCAGCGGGAGCTTCTGAGTACAATGAGCAGTTCTTC. Translated: CASSLAAGASEYNEQFF.

The V call is TRBV6-2 or TRBV6-3, the J call TRBJ1-2; D gene unclear. Germline lookup yields CDR1 MNHEY and CDR2 SVGEGT. V was trimmed by 2 bases and J by 7 bases, leaving 5 bases between them. The CDR3 sequence is 11 residues long. This chain's CDR3 is CASSYRVGYTF. Written as DNA, the CDR3 is TGTGCCAGCAGTTACAGAGTTGGCTACACCTTC.

This clonotype was seen many times. The V and J genes are TRBV7-2 and TRBJ1-4; 9 positions agree with TRBD1. The CDR3 is 15 residues long. Looked up from germline, CDR1 is SGHTA and CDR2 is FQGNSA. J gave up 8 bases and V 4 bases, and 8 bases lay outside the gene matches. CDR3 protein: CASSSLGTGREKLFF. CDR3 nucleotides: TGTGCCAGCAGCTCGCTCGGGACAGGGCGCGAAAAACTGTTTTTT.

This clonotype was seen ten or more times. DNA for the CDR3: TGTGCCAGCGAGGACACGAACACTGAAGCTTTCTTT. Translation: CASEDTNTEAFF. The V call is TRBV2, the J call TRBJ1-1; maybe TRBD1 (5 bases). In germline, CDR1 is SNHLY, CDR2 FYNNEI. The CDR3 length is 12 residues. V was trimmed by 8 bases and J by 1 base, leaving 8 bases between them.

CDR3 protein: CASRPGGGGRTGELFF. In DNA, the CDR3 is TGTGCCAGCAGACCGGGGGGGGGGGGGCGGACCGGGGAGCTGTTTTTT. V and J are TRBV7-2 and TRBJ2-2, with TRBD2 matching over 8 bases. V was clipped by 6 bases and J by 5 bases; unmatched bases: 11. The CDR3 is made up of 16 amino acids. Germline V lookup: CDR1 SGHTA, CDR2 FQGNSA.

The chain joins TRBV7-8 to TRBJ1-1; possibly TRBD1 for D (5 bases). This CDR3 is built from 13 residues. The germline gives CDR1 SGHVS, CDR2 FQNEAQ. Trimming took off 5 bases at V and 6 bases at J, with 13 bases between the two ends. The CDR3 protein is CASSLSTDAEAFF. CDR3 sequence (DNA): TGTGCCAGCAGCCTCTCGACAGACGCTGAAGCTTTCTTT.

This chain joins TRBV7-2 and TRBJ2-5; D possibly corresponds to TRBD2 (5 bases). This CDR3 region has 15 residues. Germline assignment: CDR1 SGHTA and CDR2 FQGNSA. V was shortened by 2 bases and J by 9 bases, with 19 bases between the two germline ends. DNA for the CDR3: TGTGCCAGCAGCTTATACAGCGGCGGAGAGTCGTCCCAGTACTTC. This codes for CASSLYSGGESSQYF.

The gene calls are TRBV7-9 and TRBJ2-2, with a possible D match to TRBD2 (6 bases). Trimming removed 3 bases at V and 2 bases at J, with 16 bases between. The CDR3 totals 17 residues. The germline CDR1 and CDR2 sequences are SEHNR and FQNEAQ (reference sequence). CDR3 nucleotide sequence: TGTGCCAGCAGCTTCCAAAGTGCTAGCGCTAACACCGGGGAGCTGTTTTTT. It codes for CASSFQSASANTGELFF.

There are many counts of this clonotype. CDR3 sequence (DNA): TGTGCCAGCAGTAAGGTGGCAGGCTCGAACACCGGGGAGCTGTTTTTT. Amino acid sequence: CASSKVAGSNTGELFF. The chain combines TRBV6-5 with TRBJ2-2; D uncertain. The CDR3 covers 16 residues. Germline V CDR1 and CDR2: MNHEY, SVGAGI. Trimming took 5 bases from V and 0 from J, leaving 13 bases between them.

The chain is built from TRBV5-1 and TRBJ2-3; D is unresolved. This CDR3 comprises 13 residues. Germline assignment: CDR1 SGHRS and CDR2 YFSETQ. The V end lost 0 bases, the J end lost 11 bases, and 13 bases lay between the germline ends. In DNA, the CDR3 is TGCGCCAGCAGCTTGGGCAGCTTCAATGAGCAGTATTTT. This translates into CASSLGSFNEQYF.

The V call is TRBV29-1, the J call TRBJ2-1, with 8 bases that match TRBD2. The CDR3 totals 15 residues. The V and J ends lost 5 bases and 4 bases, in that order; junction bases with no gene match: 10. Per germline, CDR1 SQVTM and CDR2 ANQGSEA. In DNA form, the CDR3 reads TGCAGCGTTCAGCCCTGGACTAGCCTGTACAATGAGCAGTTCTTC. Amino acid sequence: CSVQPWTSLYNEQFF.

In its sample, this clonotype was seen a few times. V gene TRBV18 combines with J gene TRBJ1-5; TRBD1 aligns across 8 bases. Trimming cost V 0 bases and J 6 bases; bases outside gene matches: 13. CDR1 is KGHSH and CDR2 is LQKENI in the germline V gene. CDR3 length equals 18 residues. This CDR3 is CASSPPNDRGQGGQPQHF. CDR3 in DNA: TGTGCCAGCTCACCACCCAATGACCGCGGACAGGGTGGTCAGCCCCAGCATTTT. Together with reference TRBV18 and TRBJ1-5, the CDR3 gives the full variable domain: NAGVMQNPRHLVRRRGQEARLRCSPMKGHSHVYWYRQLPEEGLKFMVYLQKENIIDESGMPKERFSAEFPKEGPSILRIQQVVRGDSAAYFCASSPPNDRGQGGQPQHFGDGTRLSIL.

This clonotype came up many times. In DNA form, the CDR3 reads TGTGCCAGCAGTGAATACGGGGGGAATGAAAAACTGTTTTTT. This translates into CASSEYGGNEKLFF. The genes are TRBV25-1 and TRBJ1-4; maybe TRBD1 (5 bases). The CDR3 contains 14 residues. Germline V gene data show CDR1 as MGHDK and CDR2 as SYGVNS. V dropped 0 bases and J dropped 5 bases, with 7 bases sitting between them. The entire variable domain, with the rest obtained from reference TRBV25-1 and TRBJ1-4, is as follows: EADIYQTPRYLVIGTGKKITLECSQTMGHDKMYWYQQDPGMELHLIHYSYGVNSTEKGDLSSESTVSRIRTEHFPLTLESARPSHTSQYLCASSEYGGNEKLFFGSGTQLSVL.

The chain uses TRBV7-3 and TRBJ1-5; D remains unclear. In germline, CDR1 is SGHTA, CDR2 FQGTGA. Trimming stripped 5 bases from V and 10 bases from J, with 12 bases between. This CDR3 has 12 residues. The CDR3 region is CASSQDLFPQHF. CDR3 nucleotide sequence: TGTGCCAGCAGCCAAGATCTGTTCCCCCAGCATTTT.

Ten or more counts support this clonotype. V is TRBV6-1 and J is TRBJ2-6; D is unresolved. CDR1 and CDR2 from the germline V gene are MNHNS and SASEGT. The CDR3 has 14 amino acids. Trimming removed 7 bases at V and 4 bases at J, with 11 bases between. The CDR3 nucleotides are TGTGCCAGCAAAGGAAGAACCGGGGCCAACGTCCTGACTTTC. Its translation is CASKGRTGANVLTF.

The chain employs TRBV10-3 and TRBJ2-1, with 10 bases lining up with TRBD1. The CDR3 is 15 residues long. CDR1 is ENHRY and CDR2 is SYGVKD in the germline V gene. Trimming took 1 base from V and 8 from J; bases not matched to a gene: 5. This CDR3 is CAISEFGQGEDEQFF. CDR3 nucleotides: TGTGCCATCAGTGAGTTCGGACAGGGGGAGGATGAGCAGTTCTTC.

The chain carries TRBV20-1 and TRBJ2-7, with 13 bases fitting TRBD2. The germline gives CDR1 DFQATT, CDR2 SNEGSKA (reference sequence). The CDR3 spans 13 residues. Losses at the gene ends were 5 bases for V and 5 bases for J; bases not matched to a gene: 3. The CDR3 sequence is CSAWTSGSHEQYF. CDR3 coding DNA: TGCAGTGCTTGGACTAGCGGGAGTCACGAGCAGTACTTC.

This clonotype was detected many times. The CDR3 DNA follows: TGTGCCAGCAGTTTATTCAGCGGGAGGGCAGTAGGGAGCACAGATACGCAGTATTTT. Residues: CASSLFSGRAVGSTDTQYF. The chain uses TRBV12-3 or TRBV12-4 and TRBJ2-3; 10 bases line up with TRBD2. After removal of 2 bases from V and 0 bases from J, the junction contained 11 bases not matched to a gene. This CDR3 spans 19 amino acids.

The chain joins TRBV15 to TRBJ1-2; 9 nucleotides agree with TRBD1. This CDR3 comprises 14 residues. V lost 1 base and J lost 6; bases outside the gene matches: 3. Germline V gene data show CDR1 as LNHNV and CDR2 as YYDKDF (reference sequence). The CDR3 is CATSRGWDRDGYTF. CDR3 nucleotides: TGTGCCACCAGCAGAGGATGGGACAGGGATGGCTACACCTTC.

This clonotype has just a few counts. The V and J genes are TRBV27 and TRBJ1-4; D ambiguous. This CDR3 is 17 amino acids long. V lost 0 bases, J lost 0 bases, and 11 bases lay in between. CDR1 MNHEY and CDR2 SMNVEV come from the germline V gene (reference sequence). CDR3 residues: CASSLSFDKTTNEKLFF. CDR3 DNA: TGTGCCAGCAGTTTATCTTTCGACAAGACAACTAATGAAAAACTGTTTTTT.

This chain joins TRBV11-2 and TRBJ2-1, with D tentatively TRBD2 (6 bases). Trimming took 0 bases from V and 5 from J, leaving 11 bases between them. CDR3 length: 15 amino acids. The germline V gene has CDR1 SGHAT and CDR2 FQNNGV. The CDR3 protein is CASSLDGGANNEQFF. In nucleotides, the CDR3 is TGTGCCAGCAGCTTAGACGGGGGAGCAAACAATGAGCAGTTCTTC. Filled out from reference TRBV11-2 and TRBJ2-1, the complete variable domain reads EAGVAQSPRYKIIEKRQSVAFWCNPISGHATLYWYQQILGQGPKLLIQFQNNGVVDDSQLPKDRFSAERLKGVDSTLKIQPAKLEDSAVYLCASSLDGGANNEQFFGPGTRLTVL.

This chain joins TRBV20-1 and TRBJ2-3; the D is unclear. CDR1 and CDR2 from the germline V gene are DFQATT and SNEGSKA (reference sequence). The V end was cut by 3 bases, the J end by 2 bases, with 15 bases between. CDR3 length: 15 residues. In DNA, the CDR3 is TGCAGTGCTAGGGCGGCGCGATCGGTCACAGATACGCAGTATTTT. It translates to CSARAARSVTDTQYF.